This paragraph reports one TCR beta chain. As yet, its antigen is unknown. Sequencing used immunoSEQ multiplex PCR; TCRdb keeps in-frame clones, though not all of them. The data show 84,000 or so clones, approximately 88% seen once. The CDR3 has 17 amino acids. CDR1 MNHNS and CDR2 SASEGT come from the germline V gene. Trimming took 1 base from V and 2 from J, leaving 18 bases between them. This sample was taken from a study of T cell responses to AZD1222 COVID-19 vaccine. Study findings and constraints: There were mostly white British donors and more females than males, and clonal diversity was possibly underestimated.

The sequences come from peripheral blood, collected on day 0 of AZD1222 vaccination. This sequence was found in an adult in good health. This chain uses TRBV6-1 with TRBJ2-7; D remains unclear. Here the CDR3 reads CASSEVLRQPWAYEQYF. The CDR3 nucleotides read TGTGCCAGCAGTGAAGTACTTCGACAACCTTGGGCCTACGAGCAGTACTTC.